What follows describes a single T cell receptor beta chain. No antigen is known for it. This CDR3 has 18 amino acids. Per the germline V gene, CDR1 is PRHDT and CDR2 is FYEKMQ (reference sequence). V shed 2 bases and J shed 0 bases, with 16 bases lying between them. The data originate from a study of OX40 agonist ivuxolimab in advanced cancers. Background on the study: The eligibility criteria allowed prior anti-PD-1, anti-PD-L1 or anti-CTLA-4 therapy, and roughly 39% had some. Study-level points and caveats: The average count of expanded clones was higher among CD8+ T cells than among CD4+. Some nonresponders also had low normalized T-cell clonal expansion.

Sequencing used immunoSEQ multiplex PCR; TCRdb keeps in-frame clones, though not all of them. The data show about 47,000 clones, about 83% seen once. This chain uses TRBV13 with TRBJ2-2, with a tentative D call TRBD1 (8 bases). Material: CD4+ or CD8+ T cells sorted from blood, obtained in a trial of the OX40 agonist ivuxolimab. The sequence was collected from an adult with an advanced solid tumor such as melanoma, head and neck, liver or kidney cancer. The CDR3 here is CASSLMPGGQANTGELFF. CDR3 DNA sequence: TGTGCCAGCAGCTTAATGCCGGGGGGACAGGCGAACACCGGGGAGCTGTTTTTT.